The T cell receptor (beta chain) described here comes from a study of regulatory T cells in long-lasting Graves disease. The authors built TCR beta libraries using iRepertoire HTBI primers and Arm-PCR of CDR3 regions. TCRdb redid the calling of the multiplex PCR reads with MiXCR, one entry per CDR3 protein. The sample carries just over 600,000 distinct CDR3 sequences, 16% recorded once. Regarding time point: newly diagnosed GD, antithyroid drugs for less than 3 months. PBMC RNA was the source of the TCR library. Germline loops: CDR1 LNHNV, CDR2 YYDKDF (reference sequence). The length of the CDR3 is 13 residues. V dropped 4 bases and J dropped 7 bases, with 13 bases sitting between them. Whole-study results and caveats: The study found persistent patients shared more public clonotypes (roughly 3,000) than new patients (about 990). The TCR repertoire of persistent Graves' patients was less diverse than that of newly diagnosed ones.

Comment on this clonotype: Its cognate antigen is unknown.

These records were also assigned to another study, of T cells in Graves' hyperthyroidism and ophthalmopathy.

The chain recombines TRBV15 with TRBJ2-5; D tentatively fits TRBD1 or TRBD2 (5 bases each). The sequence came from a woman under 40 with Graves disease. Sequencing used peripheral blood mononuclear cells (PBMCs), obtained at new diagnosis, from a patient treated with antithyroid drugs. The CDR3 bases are TGTGCCACCAGCAATCCAGGGAGAGGGACCCAGTACTTC. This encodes CATSNPGRGTQYF.